This T cell receptor beta chain was documented in a study of regulatory T cells in long-lasting Graves disease. Study overall: It was over 5 years of antithyroid drugs, with positive TSH receptor antibodies, that meant persistent Graves' disease.

Whole-study results and caveats: Sample size was small, which may have lowered accuracy.

Investigators prepared the TCR beta libraries by applying iRepertoire HTBI primers and Arm-PCR of CDR3 regions. TCRdb re-called the multiplex PCR reads with MiXCR, one entry per CDR3 protein. There are a few hundred thousand distinct CDR3 sequences in the sample; 23% occur only once, and roughly 30% lies in the top ten. This clonotype has only a few counts. The antigen is not known. With V trimmed by 4 bases and J by 6 bases, 14 bases remained unmatched. The germline CDR1 and CDR2 sequences are MNHEY and SMNVEV (reference sequence). The CDR3 has 17 residues. Sample time point: persistent/refractory GD, antithyroid drugs over 5 years with positive TRAb. From PBMCs, RNA was extracted and then used to make the TCR library. The patients were drawn from one endocrinology department in Xi'an, China. EDTA tubes were used for drawing 8 to 9 milliliters of peripheral blood.

V usage is TRBV27 and J usage is TRBJ1-2; 10 bases fit TRBD1. The TCR was taken from a female donor with Graves disease. Sequencing used peripheral blood mononuclear cells (PBMCs), obtained when the disease was refractory, from a patient treated with antithyroid drugs. The CDR3 reads CASSSTTGGMGVNGYTF. In DNA form, the CDR3 reads TGTGCCAGCAGTTCGACGACAGGGGGCATGGGTGTTAATGGCTACACCTTC.